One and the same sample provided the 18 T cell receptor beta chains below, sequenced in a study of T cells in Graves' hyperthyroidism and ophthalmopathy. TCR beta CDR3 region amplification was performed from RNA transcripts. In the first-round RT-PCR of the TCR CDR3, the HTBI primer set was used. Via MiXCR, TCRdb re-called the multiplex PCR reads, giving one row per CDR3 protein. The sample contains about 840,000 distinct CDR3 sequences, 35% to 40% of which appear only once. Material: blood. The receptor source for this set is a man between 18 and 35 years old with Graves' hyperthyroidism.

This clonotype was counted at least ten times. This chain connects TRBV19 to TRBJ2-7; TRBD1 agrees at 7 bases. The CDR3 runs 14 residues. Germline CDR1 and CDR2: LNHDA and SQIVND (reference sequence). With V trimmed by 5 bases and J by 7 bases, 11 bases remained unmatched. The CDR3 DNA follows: TGTGCCAGTAGTCCCTCGGACAGGAAAGGGGAGCAGTACTTC. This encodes CASSPSDRKGEQYF.

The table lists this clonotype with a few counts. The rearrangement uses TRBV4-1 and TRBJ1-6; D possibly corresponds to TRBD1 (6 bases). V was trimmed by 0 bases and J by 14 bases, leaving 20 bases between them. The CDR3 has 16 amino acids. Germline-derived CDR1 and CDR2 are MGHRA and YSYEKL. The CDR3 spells CASSQEQGLGLFSLHF. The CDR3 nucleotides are TGCGCCAGCAGCCAAGAACAGGGACTAGGTCTGTTCTCCCTCCACTTT.

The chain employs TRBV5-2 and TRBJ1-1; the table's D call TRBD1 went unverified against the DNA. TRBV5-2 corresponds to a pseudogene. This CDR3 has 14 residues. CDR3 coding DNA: TGTGCCAGCAAGCGGACAGGGGGGAAAGGGACGGCTTTCTTT. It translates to CASKRTGGKGTAFF.

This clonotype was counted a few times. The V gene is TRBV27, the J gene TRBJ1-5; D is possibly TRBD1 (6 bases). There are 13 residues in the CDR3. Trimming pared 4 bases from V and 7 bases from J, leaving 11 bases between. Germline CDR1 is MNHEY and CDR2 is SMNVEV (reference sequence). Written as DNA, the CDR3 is TGTGCCAGCAGTTGGACAGCCTCCCAGCCCCAGCATTTT. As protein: CASSWTASQPQHF.

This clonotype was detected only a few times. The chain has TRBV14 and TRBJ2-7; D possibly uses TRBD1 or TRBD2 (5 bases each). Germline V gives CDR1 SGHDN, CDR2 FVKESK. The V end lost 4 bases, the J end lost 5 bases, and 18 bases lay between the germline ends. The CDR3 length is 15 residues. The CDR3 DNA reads TGTGCCAGCAGCCGCAACCGGGGCCCATTCCACGAGCAGTACTTC. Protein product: CASSRNRGPFHEQYF. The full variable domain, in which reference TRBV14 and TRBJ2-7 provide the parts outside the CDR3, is EAGVTQFPSHSVIEKGQTVTLRCDPISGHDNLYWYRRVMGKEIKFLLHFVKESKQDESGMPNNRFLAERTGGTYSTLKVQPAELEDSGVYFCASSRNRGPFHEQYFGPGTRLTVT.

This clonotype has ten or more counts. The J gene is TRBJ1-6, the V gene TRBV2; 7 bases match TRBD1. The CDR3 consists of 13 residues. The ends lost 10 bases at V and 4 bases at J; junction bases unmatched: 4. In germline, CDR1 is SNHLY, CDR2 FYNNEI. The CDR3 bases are TGTGCCACCTCGGGACAGTATAATTCACCCCTCCACTTT. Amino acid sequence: CATSGQYNSPLHF.

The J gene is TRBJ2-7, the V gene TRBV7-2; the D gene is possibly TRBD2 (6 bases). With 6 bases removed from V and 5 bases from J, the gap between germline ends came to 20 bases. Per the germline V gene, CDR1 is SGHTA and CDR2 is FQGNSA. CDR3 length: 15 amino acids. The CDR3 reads CASSYSSRRGDEQYF. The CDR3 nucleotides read TGTGCCAGCAGTTACTCGAGCAGGCGGGGAGACGAGCAGTACTTC.

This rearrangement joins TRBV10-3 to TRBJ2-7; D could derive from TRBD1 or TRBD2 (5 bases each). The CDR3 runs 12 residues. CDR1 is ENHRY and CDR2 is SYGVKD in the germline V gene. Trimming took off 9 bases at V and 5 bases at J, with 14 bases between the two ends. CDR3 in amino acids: CAIPGPWDEQYF. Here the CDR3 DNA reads TGTGCCATTCCGGGACCATGGGACGAGCAGTACTTC.

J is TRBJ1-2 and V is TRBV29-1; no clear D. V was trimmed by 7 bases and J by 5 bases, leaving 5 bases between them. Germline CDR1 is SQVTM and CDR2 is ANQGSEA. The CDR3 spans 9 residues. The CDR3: CSDGYGYTF. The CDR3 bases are TGCAGCGACGGGTATGGCTACACCTTC.

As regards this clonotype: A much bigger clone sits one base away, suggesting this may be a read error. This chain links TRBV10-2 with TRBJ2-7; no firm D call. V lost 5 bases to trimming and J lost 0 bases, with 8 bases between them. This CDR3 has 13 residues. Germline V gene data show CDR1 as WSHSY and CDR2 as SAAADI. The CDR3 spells CASSKSSSYEQYF. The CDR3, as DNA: TGCGCCAGCAGTAAGAGCAGCTCCTACGAGCAGTACTTC.

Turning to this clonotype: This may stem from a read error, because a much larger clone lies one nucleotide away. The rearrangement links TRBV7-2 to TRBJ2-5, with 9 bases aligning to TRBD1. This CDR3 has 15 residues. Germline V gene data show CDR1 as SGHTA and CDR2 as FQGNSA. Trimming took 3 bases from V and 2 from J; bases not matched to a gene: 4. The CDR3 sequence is CASSFGGTGQETQYF. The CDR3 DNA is TGTGCCAGCAGCTTCGGAGGGACAGGGCAAGAGACCCAGTACTTC.

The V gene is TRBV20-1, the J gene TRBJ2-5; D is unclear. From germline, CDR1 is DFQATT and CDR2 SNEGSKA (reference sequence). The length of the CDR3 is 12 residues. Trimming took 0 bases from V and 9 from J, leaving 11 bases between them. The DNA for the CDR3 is TGCAGTGCTAGAGATTCCAGCCAGCCCCAGTACTTC. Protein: CSARDSSQPQYF.

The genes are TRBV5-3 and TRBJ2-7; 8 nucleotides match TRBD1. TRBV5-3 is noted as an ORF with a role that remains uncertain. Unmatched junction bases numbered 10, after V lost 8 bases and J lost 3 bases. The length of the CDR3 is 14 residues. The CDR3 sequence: CASGARGPDYEQYF. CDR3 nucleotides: TGTGCCAGCGGGGCCAGGGGGCCGGACTACGAGCAGTACTTC.

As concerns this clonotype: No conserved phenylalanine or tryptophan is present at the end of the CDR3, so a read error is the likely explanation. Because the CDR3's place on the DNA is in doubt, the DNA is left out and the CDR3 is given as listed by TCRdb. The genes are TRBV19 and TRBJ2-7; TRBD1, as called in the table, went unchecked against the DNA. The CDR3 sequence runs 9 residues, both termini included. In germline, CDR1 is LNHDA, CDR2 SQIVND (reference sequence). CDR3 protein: CASLGGAPT.

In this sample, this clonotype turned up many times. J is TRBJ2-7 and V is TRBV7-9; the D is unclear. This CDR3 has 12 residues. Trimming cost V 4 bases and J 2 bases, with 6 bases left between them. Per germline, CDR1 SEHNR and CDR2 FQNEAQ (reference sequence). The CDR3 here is CASSSQTYEQYF. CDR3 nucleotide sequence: TGTGCCAGCAGCTCGCAAACCTACGAGCAGTACTTC.

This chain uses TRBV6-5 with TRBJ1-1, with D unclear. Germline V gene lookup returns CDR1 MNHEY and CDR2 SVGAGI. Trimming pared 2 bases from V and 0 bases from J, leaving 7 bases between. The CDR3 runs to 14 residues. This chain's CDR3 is CASSYAEMNTEAFF. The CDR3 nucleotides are TGTGCCAGCAGTTACGCAGAAATGAACACTGAAGCTTTCTTT.

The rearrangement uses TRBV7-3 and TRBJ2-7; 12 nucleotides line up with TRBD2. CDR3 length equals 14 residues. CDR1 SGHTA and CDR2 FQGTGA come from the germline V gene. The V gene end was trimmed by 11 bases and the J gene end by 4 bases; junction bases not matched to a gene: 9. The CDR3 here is CAAGSTSGGYEQYF. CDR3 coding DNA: TGTGCCGCGGGGTCAACTAGCGGGGGGTACGAGCAGTACTTC.

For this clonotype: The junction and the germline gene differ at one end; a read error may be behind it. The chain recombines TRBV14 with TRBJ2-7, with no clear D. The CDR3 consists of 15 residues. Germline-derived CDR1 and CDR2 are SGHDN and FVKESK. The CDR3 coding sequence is TGTGCCAGCAGCCAAGAAGGCAGCCTGCCCTACAAGCAGTACTTC. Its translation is CASSQEGSLPYKQYF. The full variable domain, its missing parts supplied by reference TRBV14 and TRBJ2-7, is EAGVTQFPSHSVIEKGQTVTLRCDPISGHDNLYWYRRVMGKEIKFLLHFVKESKQDESGMPNNRFLAERTGGTYSTLKVQPAELEDSGVYFCASSQEGSLPYKQYFGPGTRLTVT.